The source of this T cell receptor beta chain is a study of T cell responses to AZD1222 COVID-19 vaccine. Whole-study results and caveats: Unmutated variant regions are reportedly the target of nearly half of TCRs that are spike-specific. Following two doses of AZD1222, Spike-specific TCR breadth and depth rose. Repertoires were obtained only post-peak T cell response.

Comments on this clone: What it binds is not known.

Trimming left V 6 bases short and J 8 bases short, with 16 bases between. CDR3 size: 13 residues. Here immunoSEQ multiplex PCR was the method, and the copy in TCRdb shows in-frame clones only, minus some. The sample lists 95,000 to 100,000 clones; approximately 84% were seen once. The chain uses TRBV12-3 or TRBV12-4 and TRBJ1-2, with D possibly matching TRBD1 (6 bases). Source: peripheral blood, taken 28 days after the second AZD1222 dose. The source is an adult who received the AZD1222 COVID-19 vaccine. The CDR3 region is CASRPTGAGGYTF. DNA for the CDR3: TGTGCCAGCAGGCCGACAGGTGCTGGGGGCTACACCTTC.